The text below deals with one T cell receptor beta chain. Its antigen is not identified. The sample has other DNA sequences that encode this CDR3 too. From germline, CDR1 is SGHNT and CDR2 YYREEE (reference sequence). The length of the CDR3 is 14 residues. Trimming cost V 2 bases and J 2 bases; bases outside gene matches: 3. The sample is drawn from a study of cytomegalovirus exposure and HLA in healthy donors. General study results and limits: A later analysis reportedly found that, within productive TCRs, an Asian-associated ancestry cluster had fewer N-insertions than the mean observed across the approximately 670 donors. Being indistinguishable, some V segments were excluded, TRBV6-2 and TRBV6-3 among them.

PCR employed 60 Vbeta and 13 Jbeta primers. TCRdb's table, derived via immunoSEQ multiplex PCR, lists solely in-frame clones and lacks some. In the table there are about 150,000 clones, about three quarters of which are singletons. This TCR was recovered from a woman aged 40 to 50 in good health and CMV-seronegative. The chain couples TRBV5-4 to TRBJ1-1, with TRBD1 matching 7 bases. What was sequenced was PBMCs. CDR3 amino acids: CASSFPGGNTEAFF. The CDR3 DNA is TGTGCCAGCAGCTTCCCAGGGGGAAACACTGAAGCTTTCTTT.